This T cell receptor (beta chain) derives from a study of T-cell memory formation after mild COVID-19 (dated by TCRdb to the early 2020s). In the study overall: TCR sequence clusters from the two donors were found to be largely donor specific. Longitudinal TCRalpha and TCRbeta repertoire sequencing tracked T-cell clones expanding and contracting after mild COVID-19 in a couple of donors. Two young, previously healthy adult volunteers, one female and one male, were included in the cohort. Study-wide findings and limitations: Whether the second-wave clones peaking on day 37 were SARS-CoV-2 specific was not confirmed. Some responding clones were detected in pre-infection memory, which suggested that pre-existing cross-reactive memory T cells had joined the SARS-CoV-2 response. Clones that contracted from day 15 to 85 showed balanced CD4/CD8 phenotypes, whereas a second wave of clones that expanded from day 15 to 37 leaned towards CD4+. The study included only a couple of mild cases, and larger cohorts that include severe cases with pre-infection samples were judged to be necessary. Contracting CD4+ clones were found mainly in CM and EM memory subsets, while CD8+ clones were enriched in EMRA.

Sequencing was carried out with an Illumina NovaSeq 6000. Using 5'RACE with constant-segment primers, TCRalpha and TCRbeta cDNA libraries were constructed, with sample barcodes and unique molecular identifiers added in the process. Trizol reagent was used to extract RNA from every sample. The libraries were amplified in two PCR steps, and the second step added a second sample barcode and Illumina TruSeq adapters. Sequencing of the libraries was done on an Illumina NovaSeq, producing 2 x 150 bp paired-end reads. In the authors' own workflow: Demultiplexing of reads and collapsing into UMI-guided consensus sequences were performed with migec v1.2.7. With mixcr v2.1.11, UMI consensuses were aligned to TRA and TRB V and J templates and assembled into clonotypes. A clonotype was counted as expanded or contracted only if both edgeR and NoisET called the change significant, with noise models trained on biological replicates. edgeR calls used a false discovery rate-adjusted p below 0.01 and a log2 fold-change threshold of 1. As an exploratory analysis of dynamics, PCA with hierarchical clustering was applied to max-normalized trajectories of the 1000 most abundant clonotypes. Separately sequenced CD4+ and CD8+ repertoires were used to assign the CD4 or CD8 phenotype of responding clones. The public reads were reanalyzed by TCRdb: fastp trimming at Q25, MiXCR alignment, in-frame beta chains only. All rows with the same CDR3 protein become a single entry with the most common DNA and genes. These V and J calls derive from TCRdb rather than the authors' analysis. The sample yields 500,000 to 600,000 distinct CDR3 sequences; more than 15% were counted once. The ten largest account for 9.5% to 15% of the sample.

PBMCs were isolated by Ficoll-Paque density gradient centrifugation. This clonotype has only a few counts. This receptor's antigen is unknown. Base qualities are missing; no much larger clone stands one base away. Its CDR3 holds 17 amino acids, cysteine through phenylalanine. Left in the record is the CDR3 DNA by itself, 51 bases read in frame from the first base. V ends up 6 bases short and J 4 bases short, with an unmatched junction base count of 12. The sample comprised PBMCs or a T cell subset sorted from them (not recorded which). The receptor was derived from an adult woman who had mild COVID-19 (a few samples of this study predate the infection). The sample titles of this study are shuffled in the database, so cell type and time point are left out; the donor was told from shared clones. Rearrangement joined TRBV12-3 or TRBV12-4 to TRBJ2-3; TRBD2 agrees with 11 junctional bases. The CDR3 region reads CASSSGRDSGGADTQYF. Read as DNA, the sequence is TGTGCCAGCAGCTCCGGCCGGGATAGCGGGGGGGCAGATACGCAGTATTTT.